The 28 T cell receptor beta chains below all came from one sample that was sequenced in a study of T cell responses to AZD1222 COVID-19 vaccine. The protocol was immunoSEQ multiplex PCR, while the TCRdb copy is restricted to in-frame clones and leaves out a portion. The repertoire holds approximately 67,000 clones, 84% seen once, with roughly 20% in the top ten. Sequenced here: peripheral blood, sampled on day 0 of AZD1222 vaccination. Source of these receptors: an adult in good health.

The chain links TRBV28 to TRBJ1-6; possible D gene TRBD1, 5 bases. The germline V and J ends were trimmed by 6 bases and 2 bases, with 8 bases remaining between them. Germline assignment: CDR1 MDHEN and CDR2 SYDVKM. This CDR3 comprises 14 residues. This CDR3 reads CASRARAYNSPLHF. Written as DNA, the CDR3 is TGTGCCAGCAGGGCCAGGGCCTATAATTCACCCCTCCACTTT. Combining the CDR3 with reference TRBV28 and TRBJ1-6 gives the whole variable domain DVKVTQSSRYLVKRTGEKVFLECVQDMDHENMFWYRQDPGLGLRLIYFSYDVKMKEKGDIPEGYSVSREKKERFSLILESASTNQTSMYLCASRARAYNSPLHFGNGTRLTVT.

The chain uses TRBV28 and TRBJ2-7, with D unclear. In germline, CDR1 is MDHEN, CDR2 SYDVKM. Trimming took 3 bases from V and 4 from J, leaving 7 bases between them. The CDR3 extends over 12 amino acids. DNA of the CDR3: TGTGCCAGCAGTTTTTATTTTTACGAGCAGTACTTC. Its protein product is CASSFYFYEQYF.

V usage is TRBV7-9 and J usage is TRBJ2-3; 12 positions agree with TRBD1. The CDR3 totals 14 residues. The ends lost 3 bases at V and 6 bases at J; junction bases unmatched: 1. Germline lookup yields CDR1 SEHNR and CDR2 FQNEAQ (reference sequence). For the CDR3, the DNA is TGTGCCAGCAGCTTGGGACAGGGGGCTGATACGCAGTATTTT. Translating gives CASSLGQGADTQYF.

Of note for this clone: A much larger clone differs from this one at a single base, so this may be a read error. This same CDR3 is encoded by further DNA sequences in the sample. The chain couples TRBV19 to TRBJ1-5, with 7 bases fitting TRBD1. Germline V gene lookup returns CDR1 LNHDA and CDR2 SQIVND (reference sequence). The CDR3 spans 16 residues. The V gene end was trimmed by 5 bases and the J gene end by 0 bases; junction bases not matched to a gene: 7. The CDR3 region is CASSPRQGNSNQPQHF. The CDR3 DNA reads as TGTGCCAGTAGTCCTCGACAGGGTAATAGCAATCAGCCCCAGCATTTT.

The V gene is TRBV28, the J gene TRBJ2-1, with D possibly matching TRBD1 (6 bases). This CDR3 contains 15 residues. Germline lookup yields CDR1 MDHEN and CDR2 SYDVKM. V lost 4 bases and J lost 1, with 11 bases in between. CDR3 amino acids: CASSSVQGSYNEQFF. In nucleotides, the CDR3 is TGTGCCAGCAGTTCGGTACAGGGATCCTACAATGAGCAGTTCTTC. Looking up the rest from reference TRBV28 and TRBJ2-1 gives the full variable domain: DVKVTQSSRYLVKRTGEKVFLECVQDMDHENMFWYRQDPGLGLRLIYFSYDVKMKEKGDIPEGYSVSREKKERFSLILESASTNQTSMYLCASSSVQGSYNEQFFGPGTRLTVL.

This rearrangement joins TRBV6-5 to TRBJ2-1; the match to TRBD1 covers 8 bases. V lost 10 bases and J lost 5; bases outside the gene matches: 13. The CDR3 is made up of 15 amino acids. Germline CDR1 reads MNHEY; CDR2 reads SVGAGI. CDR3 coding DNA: TGTGCCACCTTCCCCGGTACAGGGGGAAACAATGAGCAGTTCTTC. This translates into CATFPGTGGNNEQFF.

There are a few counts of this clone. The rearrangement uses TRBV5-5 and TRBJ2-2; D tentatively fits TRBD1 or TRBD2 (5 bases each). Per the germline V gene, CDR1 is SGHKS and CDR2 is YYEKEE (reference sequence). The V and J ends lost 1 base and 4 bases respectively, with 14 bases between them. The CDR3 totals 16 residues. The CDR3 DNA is TGTGCCAGCAGCTTGAACTGGGGCAGCGGCACCGGGGAGCTGTTTTTT. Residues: CASSLNWGSGTGELFF.

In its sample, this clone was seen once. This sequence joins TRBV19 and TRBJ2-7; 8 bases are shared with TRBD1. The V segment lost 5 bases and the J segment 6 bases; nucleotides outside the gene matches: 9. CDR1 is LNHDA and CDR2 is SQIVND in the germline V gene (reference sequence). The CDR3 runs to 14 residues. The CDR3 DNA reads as TGTGCCAGTAGTCTCGACCCGACAGGGGCCGAGCAGTACTTC. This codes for CASSLDPTGAEQYF. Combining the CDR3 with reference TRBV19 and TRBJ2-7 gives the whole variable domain DGGITQSPKYLFRKEGQNVTLSCEQNLNHDAMYWYRQDPGQGLRLIYYSQIVNDFQKGDIAEGYSVSREKKESFPLTVTSAQKNPTAFYLCASSLDPTGAEQYFGPGTRLTVT.

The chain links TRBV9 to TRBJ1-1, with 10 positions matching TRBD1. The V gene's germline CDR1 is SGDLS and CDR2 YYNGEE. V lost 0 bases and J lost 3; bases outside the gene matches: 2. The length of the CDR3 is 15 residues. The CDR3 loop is CASSVVGQGDTEAFF. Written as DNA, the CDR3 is TGTGCCAGCAGCGTAGTAGGACAGGGGGACACTGAAGCTTTCTTT.

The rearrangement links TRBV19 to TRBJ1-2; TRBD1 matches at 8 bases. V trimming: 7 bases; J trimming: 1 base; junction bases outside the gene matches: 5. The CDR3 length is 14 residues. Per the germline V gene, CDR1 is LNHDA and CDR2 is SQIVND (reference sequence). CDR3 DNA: TGTGCCAGTACCCCCGGACAGGGTAACTATGGCTACACCTTC. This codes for CASTPGQGNYGYTF.

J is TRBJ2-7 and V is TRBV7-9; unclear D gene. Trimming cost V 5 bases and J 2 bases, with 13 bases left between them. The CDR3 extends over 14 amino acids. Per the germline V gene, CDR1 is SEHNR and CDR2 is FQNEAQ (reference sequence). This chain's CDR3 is CASSPLTPAYEQYF. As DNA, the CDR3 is TGTGCCAGCAGCCCTCTCACCCCTGCCTACGAGCAGTACTTC.

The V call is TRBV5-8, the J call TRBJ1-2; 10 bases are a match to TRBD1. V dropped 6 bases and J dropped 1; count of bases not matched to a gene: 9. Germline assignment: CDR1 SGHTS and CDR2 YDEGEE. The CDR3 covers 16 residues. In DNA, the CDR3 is TGTGCCAGCACCCCGGGACAGGGGCATCATAACTATGGCTACACCTTC. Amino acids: CASTPGQGHHNYGYTF.

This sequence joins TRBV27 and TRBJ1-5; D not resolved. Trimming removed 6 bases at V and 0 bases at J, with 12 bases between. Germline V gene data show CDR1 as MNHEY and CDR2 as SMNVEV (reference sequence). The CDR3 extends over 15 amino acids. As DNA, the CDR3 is TGTGCCAGCAGCTGGGGAGGGTCTAGCAATCAGCCCCAGCATTTT. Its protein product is CASSWGGSSNQPQHF.

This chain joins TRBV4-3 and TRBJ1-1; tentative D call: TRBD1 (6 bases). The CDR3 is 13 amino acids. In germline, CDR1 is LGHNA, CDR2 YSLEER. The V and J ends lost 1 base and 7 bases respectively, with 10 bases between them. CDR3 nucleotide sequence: TGCGCCAGCAGCCAAGGAGAGGGGGTTGAAGCTTTCTTT. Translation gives CASSQGEGVEAFF.

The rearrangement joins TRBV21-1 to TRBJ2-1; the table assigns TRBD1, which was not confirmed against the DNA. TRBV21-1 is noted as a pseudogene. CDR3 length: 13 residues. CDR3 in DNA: TGTGCCAGCAGCGCCCCCCAGGGGGGTGAGCAGTTCTTC. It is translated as CASSAPQGGEQFF.

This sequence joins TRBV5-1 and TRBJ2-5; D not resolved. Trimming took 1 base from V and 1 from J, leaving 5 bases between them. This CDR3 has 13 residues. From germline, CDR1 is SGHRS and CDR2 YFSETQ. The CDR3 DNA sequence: TGCGCCAGCAGCTTGTGGCCCCAAGAGACCCAGTACTTC. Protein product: CASSLWPQETQYF.

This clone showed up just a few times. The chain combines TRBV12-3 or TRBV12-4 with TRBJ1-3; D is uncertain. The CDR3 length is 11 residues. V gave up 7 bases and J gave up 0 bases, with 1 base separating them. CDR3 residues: CASTSGNTIYF. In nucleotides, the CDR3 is TGTGCCAGCACCTCTGGAAACACCATATATTTT.

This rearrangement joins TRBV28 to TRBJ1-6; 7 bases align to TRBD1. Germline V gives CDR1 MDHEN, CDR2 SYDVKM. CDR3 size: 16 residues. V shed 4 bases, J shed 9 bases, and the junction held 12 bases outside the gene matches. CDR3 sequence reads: CASSSQRTGRGSPLHF. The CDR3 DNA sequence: TGTGCCAGCAGTTCACAACGGACAGGCAGGGGTTCACCCCTCCACTTT.

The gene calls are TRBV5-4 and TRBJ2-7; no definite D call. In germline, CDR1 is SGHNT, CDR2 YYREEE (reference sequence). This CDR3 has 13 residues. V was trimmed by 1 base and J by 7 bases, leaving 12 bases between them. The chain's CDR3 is CASSLTDSVEQYF. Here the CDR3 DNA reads TGTGCCAGCAGCTTGACTGACTCGGTTGAGCAGTACTTC. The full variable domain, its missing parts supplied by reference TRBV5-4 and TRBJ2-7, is ETGVTQSPTHLIKTRGQQVTLRCSSQSGHNTVSWYQQALGQGPQFIFQYYREEENGRGNFPPRFSGLQFPNYSSELNVNALELDDSALYLCASSLTDSVEQYFGPGTRLTVT.

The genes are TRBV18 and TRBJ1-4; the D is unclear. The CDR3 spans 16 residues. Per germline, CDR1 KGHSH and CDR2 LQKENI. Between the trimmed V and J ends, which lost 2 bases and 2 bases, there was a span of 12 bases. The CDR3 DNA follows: TGTGCCAGCTCACCAGACGTCCCTCTCACTAATGAAAAACTGTTTTTT. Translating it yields CASSPDVPLTNEKLFF.

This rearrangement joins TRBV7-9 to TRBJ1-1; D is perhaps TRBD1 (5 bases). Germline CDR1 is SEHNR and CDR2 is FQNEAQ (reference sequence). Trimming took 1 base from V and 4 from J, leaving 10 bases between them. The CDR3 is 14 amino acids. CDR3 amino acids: CASSLDRWSTEAFF. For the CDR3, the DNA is TGTGCCAGCAGCTTAGACAGGTGGAGCACTGAAGCTTTCTTT. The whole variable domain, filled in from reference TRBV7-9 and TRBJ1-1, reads DTGVSQNPRHKITKRGQNVTFRCDPISEHNRLYWYRQTLGQGPEFLTYFQNEAQLEKSRLLSDRFSAERPKGSFSTLEIQRTEQGDSAMYLCASSLDRWSTEAFFGQGTRLTVV.

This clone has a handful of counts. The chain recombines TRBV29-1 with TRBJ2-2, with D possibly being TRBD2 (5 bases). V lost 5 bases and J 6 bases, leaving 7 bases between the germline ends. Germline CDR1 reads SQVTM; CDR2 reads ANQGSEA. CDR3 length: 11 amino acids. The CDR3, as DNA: TGCAGCGTTCGAGGGTCCGGGGAGCTGTTTTTT. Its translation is CSVRGSGELFF.

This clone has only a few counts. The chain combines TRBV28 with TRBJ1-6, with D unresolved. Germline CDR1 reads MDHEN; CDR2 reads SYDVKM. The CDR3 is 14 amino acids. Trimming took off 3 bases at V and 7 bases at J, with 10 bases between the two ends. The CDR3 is CASSFEEKNSPLHF. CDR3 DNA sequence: TGTGCCAGCAGTTTTGAAGAAAAAAATTCACCCCTCCACTTT.

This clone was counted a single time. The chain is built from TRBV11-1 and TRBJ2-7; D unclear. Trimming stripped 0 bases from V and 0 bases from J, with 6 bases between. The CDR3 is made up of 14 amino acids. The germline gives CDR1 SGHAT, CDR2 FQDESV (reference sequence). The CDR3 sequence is CASSLAGFSYEQYF. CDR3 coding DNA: TGTGCCAGCAGCTTAGCAGGGTTCTCCTACGAGCAGTACTTC. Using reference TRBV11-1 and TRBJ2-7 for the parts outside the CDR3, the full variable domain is EAEVAQSPRYKITEKSQAVAFWCDPISGHATLYWYRQILGQGPELLVQFQDESVVDDSQLPKDRFSAERLKGVDSTLKIQPAELGDSAMYLCASSLAGFSYEQYFGPGTRLTVT.

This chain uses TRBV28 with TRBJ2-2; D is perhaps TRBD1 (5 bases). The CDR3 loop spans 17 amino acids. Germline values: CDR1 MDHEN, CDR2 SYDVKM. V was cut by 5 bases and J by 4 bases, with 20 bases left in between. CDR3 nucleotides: TGTGCCAGCAGTCCTCAACTGACAGCCGCGGTCACCGGGGAGCTGTTTTTT. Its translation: CASSPQLTAAVTGELFF.

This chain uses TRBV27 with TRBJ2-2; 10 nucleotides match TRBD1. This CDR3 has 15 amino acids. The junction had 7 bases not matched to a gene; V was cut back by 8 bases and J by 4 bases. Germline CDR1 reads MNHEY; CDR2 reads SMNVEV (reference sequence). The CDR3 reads CASRRDRGSTGELFF. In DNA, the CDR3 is TGTGCCAGCCGTAGGGACAGGGGTAGCACCGGGGAGCTGTTTTTT.

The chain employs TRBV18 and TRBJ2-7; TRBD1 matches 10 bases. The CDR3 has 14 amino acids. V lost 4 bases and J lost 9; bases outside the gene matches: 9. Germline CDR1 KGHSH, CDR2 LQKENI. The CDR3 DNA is TGTGCCAGCTCACAAACTGACAGGGGGCCTGGGCAGTACTTC. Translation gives CASSQTDRGPGQYF. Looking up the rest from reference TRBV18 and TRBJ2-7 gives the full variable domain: NAGVMQNPRHLVRRRGQEARLRCSPMKGHSHVYWYRQLPEEGLKFMVYLQKENIIDESGMPKERFSAEFPKEGPSILRIQQVVRGDSAAYFCASSQTDRGPGQYFGPGTRLTVT.

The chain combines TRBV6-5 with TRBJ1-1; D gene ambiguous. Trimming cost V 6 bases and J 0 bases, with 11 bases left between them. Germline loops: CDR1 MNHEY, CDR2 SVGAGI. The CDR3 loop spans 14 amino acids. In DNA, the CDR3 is TGTGCCAGCAGGTTAAGGGAATTGAACACTGAAGCTTTCTTT. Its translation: CASRLRELNTEAFF.